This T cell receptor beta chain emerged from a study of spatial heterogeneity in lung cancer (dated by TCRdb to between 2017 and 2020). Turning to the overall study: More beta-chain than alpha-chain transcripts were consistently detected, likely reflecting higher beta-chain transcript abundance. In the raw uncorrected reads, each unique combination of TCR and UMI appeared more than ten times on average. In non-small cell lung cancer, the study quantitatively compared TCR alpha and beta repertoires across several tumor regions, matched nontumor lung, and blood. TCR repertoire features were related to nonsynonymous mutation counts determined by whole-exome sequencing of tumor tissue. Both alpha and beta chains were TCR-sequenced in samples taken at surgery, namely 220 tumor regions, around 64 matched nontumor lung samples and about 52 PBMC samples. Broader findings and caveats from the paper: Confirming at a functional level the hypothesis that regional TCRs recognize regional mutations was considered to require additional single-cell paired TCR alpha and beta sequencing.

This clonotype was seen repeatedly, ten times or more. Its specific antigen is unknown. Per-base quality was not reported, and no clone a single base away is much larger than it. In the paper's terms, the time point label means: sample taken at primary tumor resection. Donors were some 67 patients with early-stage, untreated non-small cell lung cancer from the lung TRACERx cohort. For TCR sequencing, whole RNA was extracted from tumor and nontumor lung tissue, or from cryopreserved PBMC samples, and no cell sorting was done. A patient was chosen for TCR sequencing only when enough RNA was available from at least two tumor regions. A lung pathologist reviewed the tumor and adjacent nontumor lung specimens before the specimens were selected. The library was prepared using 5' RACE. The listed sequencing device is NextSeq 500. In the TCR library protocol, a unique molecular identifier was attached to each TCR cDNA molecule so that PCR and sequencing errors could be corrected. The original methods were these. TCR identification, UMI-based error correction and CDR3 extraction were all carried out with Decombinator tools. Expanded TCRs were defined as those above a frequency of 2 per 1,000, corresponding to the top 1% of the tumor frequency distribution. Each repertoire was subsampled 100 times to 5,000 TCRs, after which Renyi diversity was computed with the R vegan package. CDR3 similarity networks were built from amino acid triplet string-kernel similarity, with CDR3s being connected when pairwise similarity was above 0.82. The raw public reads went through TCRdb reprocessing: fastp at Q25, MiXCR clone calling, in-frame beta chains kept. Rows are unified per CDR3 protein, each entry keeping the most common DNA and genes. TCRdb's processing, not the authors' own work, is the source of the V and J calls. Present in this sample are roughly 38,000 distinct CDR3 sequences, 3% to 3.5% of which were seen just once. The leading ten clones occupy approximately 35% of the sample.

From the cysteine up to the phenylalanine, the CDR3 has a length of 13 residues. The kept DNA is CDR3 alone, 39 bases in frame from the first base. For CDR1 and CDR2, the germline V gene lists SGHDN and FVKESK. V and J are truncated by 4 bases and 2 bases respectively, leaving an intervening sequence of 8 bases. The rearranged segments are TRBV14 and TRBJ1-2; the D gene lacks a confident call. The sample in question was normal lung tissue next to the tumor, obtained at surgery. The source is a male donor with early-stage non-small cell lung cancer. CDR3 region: CASSPGPNYGYTF. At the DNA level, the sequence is TGTGCCAGCAGCCCTGGACCAAACTATGGCTACACCTTC. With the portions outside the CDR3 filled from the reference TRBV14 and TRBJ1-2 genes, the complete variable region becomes EAGVTQFPSHSVIEKGQTVTLRCDPISGHDNLYWYRRVMGKEIKFLLHFVKESKQDESGMPNNRFLAERTGGTYSTLKVQPAELEDSGVYFCASSPGPNYGYTFGSGTRLTVV.